A selection of T cell receptor beta chains follows, all from one sample in a study of spatial heterogeneity in lung cancer. Each CDR3 protein is one row after TCRdb ran MiXCR on the 5' RACE reads. The sample carries around 75,000 distinct CDR3 sequences, about an eighth recorded once. The input for sequencing was PBMCs, taken at surgery. The receptors shown here come from a male donor with early-stage non-small cell lung cancer. CDR3s include the opening cysteine and the closing phenylalanine or tryptophan. D genes are given only for firm matches. The size entry is marked missing in some rows and otherwise reads once, few, many or a size class.

J	V	D	size	DNA	CDR3
TRBJ1-2	TRBV27	TRBD1	few	TGTGCCAGCAGTGGGAGCGGACAGGGGGCCTATGGCTACACCTTC	CASSGSGQGAYGYTF
TRBJ2-7	TRBV10-3	NA	many	TGTGCCATCAGCCGGCCCCAAGGGTACGAGCAGTACTTC	CAISRPQGYEQYF
TRBJ1-6	TRBV12-3/TRBV12-4	NA	few	TGTGCCAGCAAAAACAGGGCCAATAATTCACCCCTCCACTTT	CASKNRANNSPLHF
TRBJ1-1	TRBV5-1	TRBD1	NA	TGCGCCAGCAGGGAGGGACAGAGAGCTTTCTTT	CASREGQRAFF
TRBJ2-7	TRBV7-2	NA	few	TGTGCCAGCAGCTTAGAGATGGGAAGCGAGCAGTACTTC	CASSLEMGSEQYF
TRBJ2-1	TRBV7-9	NA	NA	TGTGCCAGCAGCTTTTCCCTATCTGAGCAGTTCTTC	CASSFSLSEQFF
TRBJ1-1	TRBV30	NA	NA	TGTGCCAGAGATAGGTCTGGGGCGTACACTGAAGCTTTCTTT	CARDRSGAYTEAFF
TRBJ2-2	TRBV6-1	TRBD1	NA	TGTGCCAGCACCCCCGGGACAGCGAACACCGGGGAGCTGTTTTTT	CASTPGTANTGELFF
TRBJ2-7	TRBV18	NA	NA	TGTGCCAGCTCACCTGACAACTCCTACGAGCAGTACTTC	CASSPDNSYEQYF
TRBJ2-5	TRBV6-5	TRBD2	NA	TGTGCCAGCAGCGGGGGGGTCCGGGAGACCCAGTACTTC	CASSGGVRETQYF
TRBJ2-1	TRBV7-2	TRBD1	NA	TGTGCCAGCAGCCTGGGACAGCTCCTAGGGGAGCAGTTCTTC	CASSLGQLLGEQFF
TRBJ2-7	TRBV12-3/TRBV12-4	NA	NA	TGTGCCAGCAGTCTAGACAGTGGAAGGTACTTC	CASSLDSGRYF
TRBJ2-7	TRBV28	NA	many	TGTGCCAGCAGTTCCACCGGGAGCACCTACGAGCAGTACTTC	CASSSTGSTYEQYF
TRBJ1-2	TRBV11-2	NA	many	TGTGCCAGCAGCTTAGGTCCTGGAAGAGCTACACCAGCTAACTATGGCTACACCTTC	CASSLGPGRATPANYGYTF
TRBJ1-6	TRBV6-2/TRBV6-3	TRBD1	many	TGTGCCAGCAGTTACCCGACTCCAGGGGGTTCACCCCTCCACTTT	CASSYPTPGGSPLHF
TRBJ1-1	TRBV12-3/TRBV12-4	NA	few	TGTGCCAGCAGGGAGGGTACGCGAGGGGGTGAAGCTTTCTTT	CASREGTRGGEAFF
TRBJ1-4	TRBV20-1	NA	NA	TGCAGTGCTAGGTCGAGTTATCTGGCTAATGAAAAACTGTTTTTT	CSARSSYLANEKLFF
TRBJ2-5	TRBV12-3/TRBV12-4	NA	NA	TGTGCCAGCAGTTTGAGACGTTCCCAAGAGACCCAGTACTTC	CASSLRRSQETQYF
TRBJ2-7	TRBV2	TRBD2	few	TGTGCCAGCAGTGTTCAAACTAGCGGGATTGGCGAGCAGTACTTC	CASSVQTSGIGEQYF
TRBJ2-1	TRBV20-1	TRBD2	NA	TGCAGTGCTAGAGGGGGAGGGCCAGGCTCCTACAATGAGCAGTTCTTC	CSARGGGPGSYNEQFF
TRBJ1-5	TRBV19	NA	few	TGTGCCAGTTCTGAACCCGGGGGCGGGCAGCCCCAGCATTTT	CASSEPGGGQPQHF
TRBJ1-2	TRBV6-5	TRBD1	many	TGTGCCAGCAGTTTACAGGGGGACAACTATGGCTACACCTTC	CASSLQGDNYGYTF
TRBJ2-1	TRBV7-3	TRBD2	NA	TGTGCCAGCAGCTTAACTAGCGGGAAGAACGATGAGCAGTTCTTC	CASSLTSGKNDEQFF
TRBJ2-7	TRBV4-3	NA	many	TGCGCCAGCAGCCAAGGCTTGGACAGCTACGAGCAGTACTTC	CASSQGLDSYEQYF
TRBJ2-1	TRBV9	NA	few	TGTGCCAGCAGCGTAGGGGGGATTTCCTACAATGAGCAGTTCTTC	CASSVGGISYNEQFF
TRBJ1-6	TRBV5-1	NA	NA	TGCGCCAGCAGCCAGGGACACATGGGGTTATATAATTCACCCCTCCACTTT	CASSQGHMGLYNSPLHF
TRBJ1-2	TRBV7-2	TRBD1	few	TGTGCCAGCACTCCAGGGGGCCTGCCTAACTATGGCTACACCTTC	CASTPGGLPNYGYTF
TRBJ2-2	TRBV9	NA	few	TGTGCCAGCAGGGTAGAACAGGGAGGGACCGGGGAGCTGTTTTTT	CASRVEQGGTGELFF